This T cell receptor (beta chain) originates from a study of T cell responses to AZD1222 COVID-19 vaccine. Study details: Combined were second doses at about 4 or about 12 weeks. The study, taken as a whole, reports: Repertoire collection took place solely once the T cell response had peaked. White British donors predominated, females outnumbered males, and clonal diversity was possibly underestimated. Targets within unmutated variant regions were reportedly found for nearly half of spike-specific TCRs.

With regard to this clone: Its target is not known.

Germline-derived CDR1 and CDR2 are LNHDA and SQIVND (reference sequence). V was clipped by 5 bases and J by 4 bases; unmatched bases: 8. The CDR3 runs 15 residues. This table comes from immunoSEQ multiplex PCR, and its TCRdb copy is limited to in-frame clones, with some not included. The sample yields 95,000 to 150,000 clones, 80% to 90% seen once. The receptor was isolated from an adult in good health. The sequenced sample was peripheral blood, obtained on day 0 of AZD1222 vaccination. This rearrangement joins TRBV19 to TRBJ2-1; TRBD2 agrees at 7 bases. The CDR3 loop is CASSDIPGRYNEQFF. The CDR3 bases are TGTGCCAGTAGTGACATTCCCGGGAGGTACAATGAGCAGTTCTTC. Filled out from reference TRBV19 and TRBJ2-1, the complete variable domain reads DGGITQSPKYLFRKEGQNVTLSCEQNLNHDAMYWYRQDPGQGLRLIYYSQIVNDFQKGDIAEGYSVSREKKESFPLTVTSAQKNPTAFYLCASSDIPGRYNEQFFGPGTRLTVL.